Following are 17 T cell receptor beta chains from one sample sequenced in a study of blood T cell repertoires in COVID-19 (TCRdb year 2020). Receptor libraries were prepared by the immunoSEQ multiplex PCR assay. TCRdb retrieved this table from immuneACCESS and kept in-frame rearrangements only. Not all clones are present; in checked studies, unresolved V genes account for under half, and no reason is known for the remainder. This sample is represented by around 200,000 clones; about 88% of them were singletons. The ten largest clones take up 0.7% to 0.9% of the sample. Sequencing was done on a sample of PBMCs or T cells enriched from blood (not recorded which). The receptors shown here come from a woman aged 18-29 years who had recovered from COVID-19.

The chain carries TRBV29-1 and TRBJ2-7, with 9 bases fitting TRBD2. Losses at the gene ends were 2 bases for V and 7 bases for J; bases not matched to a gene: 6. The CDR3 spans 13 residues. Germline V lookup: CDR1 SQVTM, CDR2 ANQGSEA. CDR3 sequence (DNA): TGCAGCGTTGAACCAGCGGGGGGCTTTGAGCAGTACTTC. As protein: CSVEPAGGFEQYF.

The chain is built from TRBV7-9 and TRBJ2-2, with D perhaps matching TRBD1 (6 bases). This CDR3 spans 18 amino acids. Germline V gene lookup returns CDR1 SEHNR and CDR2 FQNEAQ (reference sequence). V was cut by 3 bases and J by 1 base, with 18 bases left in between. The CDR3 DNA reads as TGTGCCAGCAGCTTCTCCAAAACAGGGAGAGTGAACACCGGGGAGCTGTTTTTT. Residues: CASSFSKTGRVNTGELFF.

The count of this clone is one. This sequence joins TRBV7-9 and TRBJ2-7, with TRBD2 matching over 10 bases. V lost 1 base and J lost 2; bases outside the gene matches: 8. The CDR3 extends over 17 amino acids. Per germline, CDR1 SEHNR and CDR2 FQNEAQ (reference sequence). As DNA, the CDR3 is TGTGCCAGCAGCTTAGGATTAGCGGGAGGCCCACCCTACGAGCAGTACTTC. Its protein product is CASSLGLAGGPPYEQYF.

CDR3 in amino acids: CATSRDRASGRADTQYF. CDR3 coding DNA: TGTGCCACCAGCAGAGACCGGGCTAGCGGGAGGGCTGATACGCAGTATTTT. The chain employs TRBV15 and TRBJ2-3; 12 bases align to TRBD2. Germline trimming cut 0 bases from V and 6 bases from J; bases unmatched to any gene: 7. Germline V gene data show CDR1 as LNHNV and CDR2 as YYDKDF (reference sequence). CDR3 length equals 17 residues.

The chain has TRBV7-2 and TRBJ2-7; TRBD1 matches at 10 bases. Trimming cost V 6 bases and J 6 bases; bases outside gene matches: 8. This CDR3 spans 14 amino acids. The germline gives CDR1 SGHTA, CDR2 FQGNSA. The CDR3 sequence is CASRFPGTGAEQYF. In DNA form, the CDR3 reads TGTGCCAGCAGATTTCCCGGGACAGGGGCCGAGCAGTACTTC.

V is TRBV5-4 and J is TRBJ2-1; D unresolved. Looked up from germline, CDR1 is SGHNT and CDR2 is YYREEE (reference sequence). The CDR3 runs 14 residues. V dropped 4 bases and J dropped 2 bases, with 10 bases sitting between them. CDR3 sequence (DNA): TGTGCCAGCAGCCCGGAGTCCCCCTACAATGAGCAGTTCTTC. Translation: CASSPESPYNEQFF.

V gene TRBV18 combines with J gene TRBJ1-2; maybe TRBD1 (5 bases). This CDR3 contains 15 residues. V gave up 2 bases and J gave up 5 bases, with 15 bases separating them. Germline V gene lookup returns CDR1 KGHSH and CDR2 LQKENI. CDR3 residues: CASSPAGGAPYGYTF. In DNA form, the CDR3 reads TGTGCCAGCTCACCAGCCGGAGGGGCCCCTTATGGCTACACCTTC.

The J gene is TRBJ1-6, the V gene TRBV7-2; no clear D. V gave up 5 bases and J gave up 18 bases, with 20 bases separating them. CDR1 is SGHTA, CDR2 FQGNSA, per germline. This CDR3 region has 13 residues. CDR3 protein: CASSDEGQLGNHF. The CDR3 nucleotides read TGTGCCAGCAGCGACGAGGGCCAATTAGGAAACCACTTT.

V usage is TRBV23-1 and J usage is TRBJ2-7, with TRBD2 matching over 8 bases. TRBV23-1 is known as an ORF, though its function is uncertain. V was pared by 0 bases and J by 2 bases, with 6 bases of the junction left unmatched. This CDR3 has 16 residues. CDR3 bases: TGCGCCAGCAGTCAATCAGCAGCGGGAGTTACCTACGAGCAGTACTTC. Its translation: CASSQSAAGVTYEQYF.

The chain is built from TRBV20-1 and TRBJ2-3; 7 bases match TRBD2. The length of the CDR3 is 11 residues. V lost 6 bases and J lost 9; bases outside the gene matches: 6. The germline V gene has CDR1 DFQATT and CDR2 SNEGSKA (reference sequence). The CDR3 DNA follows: TGCAGTGCAGTCACGGGGGGAACGCAGTATTTT. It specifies CSAVTGGTQYF.

The CDR3 bases are TGCGCCAGCAGCCAAGGAACTATAGCGGGGGCCACTAATGAGCAGTTCTTC. Protein product: CASSQGTIAGATNEQFF. The chain carries TRBV4-1 and TRBJ2-1; 9 bases are a match to TRBD2. Unmatched junction bases numbered 11, after V lost 1 base and J lost 7 bases. This CDR3 region has 17 residues. Per germline, CDR1 MGHRA and CDR2 YSYEKL.

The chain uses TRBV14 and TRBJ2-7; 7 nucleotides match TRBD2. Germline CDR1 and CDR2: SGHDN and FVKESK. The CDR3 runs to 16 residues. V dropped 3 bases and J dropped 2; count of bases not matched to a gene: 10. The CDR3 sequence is CASSHLAGAGTYEQYF. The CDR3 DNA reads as TGTGCCAGCAGCCACCTCGCGGGAGCGGGGACCTACGAGCAGTACTTC.

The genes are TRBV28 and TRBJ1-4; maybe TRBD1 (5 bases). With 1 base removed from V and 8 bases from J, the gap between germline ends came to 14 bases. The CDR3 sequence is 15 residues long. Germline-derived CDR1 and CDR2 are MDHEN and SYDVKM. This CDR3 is CASSLFREGREKLFF. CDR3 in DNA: TGTGCCAGCAGTTTATTTAGGGAGGGACGGGAAAAACTGTTTTTT.

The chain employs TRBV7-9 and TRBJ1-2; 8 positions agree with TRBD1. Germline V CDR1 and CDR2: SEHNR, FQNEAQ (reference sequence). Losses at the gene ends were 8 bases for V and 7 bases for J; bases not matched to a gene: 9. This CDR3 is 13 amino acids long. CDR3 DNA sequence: TGTGCCAGCGCAGGGGGCGCGTCGGGTGGCTACACCTTC. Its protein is CASAGGASGGYTF.

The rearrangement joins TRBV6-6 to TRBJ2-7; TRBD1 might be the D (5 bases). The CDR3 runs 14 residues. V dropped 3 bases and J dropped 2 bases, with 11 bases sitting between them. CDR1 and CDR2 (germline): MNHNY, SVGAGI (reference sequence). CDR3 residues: CASSYSQGTYEQYF. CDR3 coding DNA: TGTGCCAGCAGTTATAGTCAGGGTACCTACGAGCAGTACTTC.

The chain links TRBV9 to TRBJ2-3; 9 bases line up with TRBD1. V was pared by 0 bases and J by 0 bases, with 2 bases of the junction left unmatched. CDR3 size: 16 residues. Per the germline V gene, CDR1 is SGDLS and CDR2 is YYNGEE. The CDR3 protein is CASSVEGTGSTDTQYF. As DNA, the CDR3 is TGTGCCAGCAGCGTAGAGGGGACAGGGAGCACAGATACGCAGTATTTT.

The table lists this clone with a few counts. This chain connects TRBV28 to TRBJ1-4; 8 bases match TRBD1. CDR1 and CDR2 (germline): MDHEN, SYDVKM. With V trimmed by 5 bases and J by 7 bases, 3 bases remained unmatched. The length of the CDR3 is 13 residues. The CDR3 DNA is TGTGCCAGCAGTCGGGGGACAGGTGAAAAACTGTTTTTT. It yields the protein CASSRGTGEKLFF.